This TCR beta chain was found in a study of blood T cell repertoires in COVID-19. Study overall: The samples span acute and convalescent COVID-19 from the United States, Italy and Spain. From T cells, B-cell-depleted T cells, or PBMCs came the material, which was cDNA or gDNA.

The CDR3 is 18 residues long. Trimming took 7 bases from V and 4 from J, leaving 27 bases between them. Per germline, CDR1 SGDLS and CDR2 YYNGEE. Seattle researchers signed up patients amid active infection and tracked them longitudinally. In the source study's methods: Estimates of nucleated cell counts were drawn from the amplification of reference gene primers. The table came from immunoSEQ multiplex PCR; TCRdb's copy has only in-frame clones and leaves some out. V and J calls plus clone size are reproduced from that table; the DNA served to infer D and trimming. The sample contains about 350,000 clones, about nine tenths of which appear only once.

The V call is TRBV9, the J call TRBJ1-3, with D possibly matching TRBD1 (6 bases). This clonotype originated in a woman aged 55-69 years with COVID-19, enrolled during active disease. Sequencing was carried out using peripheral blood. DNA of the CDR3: TGTGCCAGCTACCATGGCAGGGGAATTAGCAAAGGAGGAAACACCATATATTTT. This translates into CASYHGRGISKGGNTIYF.